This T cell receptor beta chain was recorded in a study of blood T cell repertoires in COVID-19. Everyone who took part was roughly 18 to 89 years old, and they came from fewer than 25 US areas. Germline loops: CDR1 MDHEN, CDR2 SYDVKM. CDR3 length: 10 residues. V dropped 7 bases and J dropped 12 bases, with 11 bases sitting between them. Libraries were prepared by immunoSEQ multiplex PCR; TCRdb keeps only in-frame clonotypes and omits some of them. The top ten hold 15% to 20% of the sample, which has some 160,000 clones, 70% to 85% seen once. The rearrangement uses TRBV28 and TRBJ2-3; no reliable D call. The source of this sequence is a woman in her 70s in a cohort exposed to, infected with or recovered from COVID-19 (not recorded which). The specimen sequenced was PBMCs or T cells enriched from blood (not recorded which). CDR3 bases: TGTGCCAGCACAGGTACTCACCAGTATTTT. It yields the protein CASTGTHQYF.